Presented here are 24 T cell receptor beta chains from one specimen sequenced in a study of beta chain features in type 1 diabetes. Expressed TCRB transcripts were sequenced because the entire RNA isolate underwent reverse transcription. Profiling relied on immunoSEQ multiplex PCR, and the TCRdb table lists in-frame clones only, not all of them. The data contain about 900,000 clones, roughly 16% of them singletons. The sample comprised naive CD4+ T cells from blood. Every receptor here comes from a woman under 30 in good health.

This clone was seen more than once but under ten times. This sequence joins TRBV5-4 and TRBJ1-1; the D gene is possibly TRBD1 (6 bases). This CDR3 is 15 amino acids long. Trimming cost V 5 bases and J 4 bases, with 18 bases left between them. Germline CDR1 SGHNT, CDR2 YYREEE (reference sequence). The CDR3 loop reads CASRIQGSVVTEAFF. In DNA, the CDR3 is TGTGCCAGCAGGATTCAGGGGAGCGTGGTCACTGAAGCTTTCTTT.

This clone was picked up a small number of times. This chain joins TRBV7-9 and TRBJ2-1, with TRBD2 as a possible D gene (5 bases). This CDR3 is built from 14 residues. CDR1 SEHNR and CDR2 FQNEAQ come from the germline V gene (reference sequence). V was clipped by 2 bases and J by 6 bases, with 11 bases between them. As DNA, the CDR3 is TGTGCCAGCAGCTTATGGTCTCGGGGCAATGAGCAGTTCTTC. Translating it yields CASSLWSRGNEQFF.

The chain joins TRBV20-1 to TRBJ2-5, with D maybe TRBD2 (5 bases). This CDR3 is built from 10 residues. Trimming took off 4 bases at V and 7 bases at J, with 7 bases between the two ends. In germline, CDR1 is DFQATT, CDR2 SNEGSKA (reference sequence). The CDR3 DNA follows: TGCAGTGCTACGGCGGGGACCCAGTACTTC. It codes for CSATAGTQYF.

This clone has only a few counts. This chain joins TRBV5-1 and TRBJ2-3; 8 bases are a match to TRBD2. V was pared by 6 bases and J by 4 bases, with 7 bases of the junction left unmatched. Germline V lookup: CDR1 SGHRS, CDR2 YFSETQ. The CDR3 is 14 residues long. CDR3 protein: CASTREGLADTQYF. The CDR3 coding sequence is TGCGCCAGCACCCGGGAGGGCCTCGCAGATACGCAGTATTTT.

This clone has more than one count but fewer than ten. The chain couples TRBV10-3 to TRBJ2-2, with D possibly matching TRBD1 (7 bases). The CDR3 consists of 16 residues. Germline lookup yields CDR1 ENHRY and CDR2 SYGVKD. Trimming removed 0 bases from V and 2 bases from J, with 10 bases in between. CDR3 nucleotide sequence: TGTGCCATCAGTGAGTCGCGGGACAGTAACACCGGGGAGCTGTTTTTT. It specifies CAISESRDSNTGELFF.

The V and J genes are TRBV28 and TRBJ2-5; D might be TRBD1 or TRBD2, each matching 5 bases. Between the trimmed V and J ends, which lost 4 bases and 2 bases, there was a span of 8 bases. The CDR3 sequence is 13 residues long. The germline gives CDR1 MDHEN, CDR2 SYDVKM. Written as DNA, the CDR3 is TGTGCCAGCAGTTGGGGGATTCAAGAGACCCAGTACTTC. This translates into CASSWGIQETQYF. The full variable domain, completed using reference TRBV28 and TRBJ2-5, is DVKVTQSSRYLVKRTGEKVFLECVQDMDHENMFWYRQDPGLGLRLIYFSYDVKMKEKGDIPEGYSVSREKKERFSLILESASTNQTSMYLCASSWGIQETQYFGPGTRLLVL.

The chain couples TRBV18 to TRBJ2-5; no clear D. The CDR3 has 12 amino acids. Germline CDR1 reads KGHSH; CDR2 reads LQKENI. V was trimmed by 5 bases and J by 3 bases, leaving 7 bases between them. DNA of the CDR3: TGTGCCAGCTCAACGGAAAAAGAGACCCAGTACTTC. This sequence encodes CASSTEKETQYF.

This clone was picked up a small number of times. CDR3 bases: TGTGCCCCGAGTGGGGGACAGGGGGCGTCGTTGTTTTTT. This sequence encodes CAPSGGQGASLFF. The V gene is TRBV10-3, the J gene TRBJ1-4, with 12 bases lining up with TRBD1. CDR1 and CDR2 (germline): ENHRY, SYGVKD. Trimming removed 11 bases from V and 15 bases from J; junction bases left unmatched: 13. The CDR3 runs 13 residues.

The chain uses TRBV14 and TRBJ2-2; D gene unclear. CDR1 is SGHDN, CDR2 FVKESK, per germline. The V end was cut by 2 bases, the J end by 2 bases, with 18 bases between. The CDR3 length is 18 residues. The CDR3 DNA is TGTGCCAGCAGCCAAACTCGAAGTCATTGGAGTAACACCGGGGAGCTGTTTTTT. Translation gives CASSQTRSHWSNTGELFF.

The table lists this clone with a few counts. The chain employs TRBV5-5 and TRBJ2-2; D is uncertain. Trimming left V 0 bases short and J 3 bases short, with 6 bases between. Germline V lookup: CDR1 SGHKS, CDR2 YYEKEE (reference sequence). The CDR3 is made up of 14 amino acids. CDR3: CASSLGQYTGELFF. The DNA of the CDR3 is TGTGCCAGCAGCTTGGGGCAGTACACCGGGGAGCTGTTTTTT.

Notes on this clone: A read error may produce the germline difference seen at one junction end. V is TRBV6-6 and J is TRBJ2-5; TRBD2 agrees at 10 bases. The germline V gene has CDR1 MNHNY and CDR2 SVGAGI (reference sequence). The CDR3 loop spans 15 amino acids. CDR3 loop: CAISATSGTQETQYF. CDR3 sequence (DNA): TGTGCCATCAGTGCTACTAGCGGGACACAAGAGACCCAGTACTTC.

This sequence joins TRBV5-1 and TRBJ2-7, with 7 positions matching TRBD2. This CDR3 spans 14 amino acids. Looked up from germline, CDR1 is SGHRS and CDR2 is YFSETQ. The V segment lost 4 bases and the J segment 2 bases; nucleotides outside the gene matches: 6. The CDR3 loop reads CASSGASGPYEQYF. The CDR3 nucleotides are TGCGCCAGCAGCGGAGCTAGCGGACCCTACGAGCAGTACTTC.

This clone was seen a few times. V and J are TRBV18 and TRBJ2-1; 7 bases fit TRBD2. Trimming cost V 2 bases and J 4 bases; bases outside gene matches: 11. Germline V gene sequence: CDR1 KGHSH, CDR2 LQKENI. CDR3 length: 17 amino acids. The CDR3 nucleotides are TGTGCCAGCTCACCAAGCCGCGGGAGTGCGGCGTACAATGAGCAGTTCTTC. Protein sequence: CASSPSRGSAAYNEQFF.

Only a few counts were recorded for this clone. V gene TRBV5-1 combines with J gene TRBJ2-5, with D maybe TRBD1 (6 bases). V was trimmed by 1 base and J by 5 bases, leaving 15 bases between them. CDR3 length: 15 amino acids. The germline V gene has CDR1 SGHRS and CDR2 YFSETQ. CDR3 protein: CASSLRGIGFETQYF. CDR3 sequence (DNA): TGCGCCAGCAGCTTGAGGGGGATCGGGTTTGAGACCCAGTACTTC.

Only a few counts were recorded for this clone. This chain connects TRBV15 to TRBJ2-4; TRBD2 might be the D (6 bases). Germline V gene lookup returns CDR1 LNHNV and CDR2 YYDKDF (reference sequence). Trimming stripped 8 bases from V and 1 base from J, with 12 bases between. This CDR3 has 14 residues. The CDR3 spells CATGREAAKNIQYF. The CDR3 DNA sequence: TGTGCCACCGGTAGGGAGGCGGCCAAAAACATTCAGTACTTC.

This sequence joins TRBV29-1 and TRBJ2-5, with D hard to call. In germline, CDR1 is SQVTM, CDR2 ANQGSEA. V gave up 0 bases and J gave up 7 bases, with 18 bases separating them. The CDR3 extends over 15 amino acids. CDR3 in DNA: TGCAGCGTTGAAGAAATGGAAGCTCCAACGGGGACCCAGTACTTC. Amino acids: CSVEEMEAPTGTQYF.

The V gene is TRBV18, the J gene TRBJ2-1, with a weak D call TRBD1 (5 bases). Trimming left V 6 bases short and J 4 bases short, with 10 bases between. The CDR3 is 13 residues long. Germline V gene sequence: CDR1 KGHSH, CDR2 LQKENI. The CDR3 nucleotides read TGTGCCAGCTCGGCTGACAGATACAATGAGCAGTTCTTC. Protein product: CASSADRYNEQFF.

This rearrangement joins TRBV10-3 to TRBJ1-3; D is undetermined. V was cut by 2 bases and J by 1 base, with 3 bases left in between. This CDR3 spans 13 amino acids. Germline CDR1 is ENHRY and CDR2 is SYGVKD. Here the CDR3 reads CAISEESGNTIYF. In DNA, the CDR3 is TGTGCCATCAGTGAGGAGTCTGGAAACACCATATATTTT.

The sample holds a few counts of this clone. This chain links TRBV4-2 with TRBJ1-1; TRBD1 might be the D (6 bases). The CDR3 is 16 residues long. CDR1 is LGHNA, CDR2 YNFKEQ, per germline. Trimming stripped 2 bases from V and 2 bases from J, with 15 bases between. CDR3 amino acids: CASSQLGGWANTEAFF. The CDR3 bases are TGTGCCAGCAGCCAACTAGGGGGGTGGGCCAACACTGAAGCTTTCTTT.

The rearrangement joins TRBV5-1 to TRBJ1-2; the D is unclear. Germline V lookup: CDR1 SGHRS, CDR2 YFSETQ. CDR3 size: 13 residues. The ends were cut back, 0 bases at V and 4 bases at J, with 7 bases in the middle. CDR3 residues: CASSLAVGYGYTF. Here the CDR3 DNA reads TGCGCCAGCAGCTTGGCGGTGGGCTATGGCTACACCTTC.

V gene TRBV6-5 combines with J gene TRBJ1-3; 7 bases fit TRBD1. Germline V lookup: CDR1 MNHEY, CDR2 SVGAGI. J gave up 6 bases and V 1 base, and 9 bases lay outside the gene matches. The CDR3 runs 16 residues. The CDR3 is CASSYWARQGLNTIYF. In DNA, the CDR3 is TGTGCCAGCAGTTACTGGGCTCGACAGGGCTTAAACACCATATATTTT.

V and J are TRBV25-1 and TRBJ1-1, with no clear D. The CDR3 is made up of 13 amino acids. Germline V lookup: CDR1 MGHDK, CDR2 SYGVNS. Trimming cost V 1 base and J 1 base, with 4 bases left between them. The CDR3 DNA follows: TGTGCCAGCAGTGAATTTGAGAACACTGAAGCTTTCTTT. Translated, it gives CASSEFENTEAFF.

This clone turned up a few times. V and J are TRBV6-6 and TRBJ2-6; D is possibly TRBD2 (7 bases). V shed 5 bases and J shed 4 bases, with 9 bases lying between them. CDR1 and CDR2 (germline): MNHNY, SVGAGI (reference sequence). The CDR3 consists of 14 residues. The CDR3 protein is CASSRGAGANVLTF. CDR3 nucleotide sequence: TGTGCCAGCAGTCGGGGGGCAGGGGCCAACGTCCTGACTTTC.

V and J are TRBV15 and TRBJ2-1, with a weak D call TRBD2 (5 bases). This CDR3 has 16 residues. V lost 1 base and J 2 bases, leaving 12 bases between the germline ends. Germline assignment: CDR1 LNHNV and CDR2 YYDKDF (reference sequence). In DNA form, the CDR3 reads TGTGCCACCAGCAGAGTCGGGCGGGTTGCCTACAATGAGCAGTTCTTC. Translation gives CATSRVGRVAYNEQFF.